This TCR beta chain was sequenced in a study of OX40 agonist ivuxolimab in advanced cancers. About the study: The dose-escalation cohort had hepatocellular carcinoma, melanoma, renal cell or head and neck cancer. Three patients responded partially, comprising one with hepatocellular carcinoma and two with cutaneous melanoma. Prior therapy, whether anti-PD-1, anti-PD-L1 or anti-CTLA-4, was allowed, and less than 45% had some.

Profiling relied on immunoSEQ multiplex PCR, and the TCRdb table lists in-frame clones only, not all of them. This table holds roughly 20,000 clones, approximately 69% found once. Sampling of blood occurred at baseline, cycle 4 day 1, and cycle 7 day 1. Germline assignment: CDR1 MNHNY and CDR2 SVGAGI (reference sequence). Deletions cut 5 bases from V and 0 bases from J, with 17 bases between. The CDR3 sequence is 16 residues long. The chain has TRBV6-6 and TRBJ2-7; no firm D call. The sequencing here drew on CD4+ or CD8+ T cells sorted from blood, taken in a trial of the OX40 agonist ivuxolimab. The TCR sequence derives from an adult with an advanced solid tumor such as melanoma, head and neck, liver or kidney cancer. The CDR3 reads CASSRSAELFSYEQYF. The CDR3 nucleotides read TGTGCCAGCAGTCGATCTGCGGAGCTATTCTCCTACGAGCAGTACTTC.